Shown below are 9 T cell receptor beta chains from a single sample sequenced in a study of shared clonotypes between healthy human individuals. The table came from immunoSEQ multiplex PCR; TCRdb's copy has only in-frame clones and leaves some out. Here the sample spans about 2.4 million clones, roughly 93% being singletons. Material: naive CD4+ T cells from PBMCs. Indicated subset: CD45RA+ positively selected. All receptors come from a man younger than 35 in good health. Some clones in this sample may be carry-over from other donors' samples.

The rearrangement uses TRBV28 and TRBJ2-1, with 12 bases fitting TRBD2. This CDR3 spans 14 amino acids. The V and J ends lost 7 bases and 7 bases, in that order; junction bases with no gene match: 5. Germline lookup yields CDR1 MDHEN and CDR2 SYDVKM. This CDR3 is CASKGLAGWNEQFF. The DNA for the CDR3 is TGTGCCAGCAAGGGACTAGCGGGTTGGAATGAGCAGTTCTTC.

This sequence joins TRBV6-6 and TRBJ2-5; D not certain. CDR1 MNHNY and CDR2 SVGAGI come from the germline V gene (reference sequence). This CDR3 comprises 12 residues. The V end lost 8 bases, the J end lost 2 bases, and 9 bases lay between the germline ends. This CDR3 reads CASGSTQETQYF. As DNA, the CDR3 is TGTGCCAGCGGGTCAACTCAAGAGACCCAGTACTTC.

V is TRBV27 and J is TRBJ2-7, with D hard to call. Trimming removed 4 bases at V and 2 bases at J, with 9 bases between. This CDR3 contains 13 residues. Germline CDR1 is MNHEY and CDR2 is SMNVEV (reference sequence). The CDR3, as DNA: TGTGCCAGCAGTTACAGACGAACCTACGAGCAGTACTTC. Translation: CASSYRRTYEQYF.

This clone was counted only a few times. This sequence joins TRBV6-1 and TRBJ2-2, with D hard to call. This CDR3 region has 14 residues. The V end lost 2 bases, the J end lost 6 bases, and 10 bases lay between the germline ends. Germline loops: CDR1 MNHNS, CDR2 SASEGT. The CDR3: CASSETWVAGELFF. CDR3 DNA sequence: TGTGCCAGCAGTGAAACATGGGTGGCCGGGGAGCTGTTTTTT.

The chain joins TRBV27 to TRBJ2-3; D is uncertain. The CDR3 length is 16 residues. Germline V gene sequence: CDR1 MNHEY, CDR2 SMNVEV (reference sequence). Trimming stripped 6 bases from V and 0 bases from J, with 16 bases between. In nucleotides, the CDR3 is TGTGCCAGCAGGTTTACGGGCGGAATTAGCACAGATACGCAGTATTTT. Translating it yields CASRFTGGISTDTQYF.

The chain recombines TRBV5-1 with TRBJ2-1; 13 bases are a match to TRBD2. J gave up 5 bases and V 4 bases, and 3 bases lay outside the gene matches. Germline V lookup: CDR1 SGHRS, CDR2 YFSETQ. This CDR3 contains 15 residues. The CDR3 bases are TGCGCCAGCAGCCGGACTAGCGGGAGTCACAATGAGCAGTTCTTC. The encoded protein is CASSRTSGSHNEQFF.

V is TRBV29-1 and J is TRBJ1-1; TRBD1 is a possible D gene (6 bases). CDR1 is SQVTM and CDR2 is ANQGSEA in the germline V gene. The length of the CDR3 is 13 residues. The ends were cut back, 6 bases at V and 1 base at J, with 12 bases in the middle. CDR3 in amino acids: CSVGGGPNTEAFF. CDR3 sequence (DNA): TGCAGCGTCGGGGGGGGCCCGAACACTGAAGCTTTCTTT.

The V gene is TRBV6-6, the J gene TRBJ2-7; D might be TRBD1 (5 bases). V was pared by 6 bases and J by 6 bases, with 15 bases between. The CDR3 consists of 13 residues. Germline loops: CDR1 MNHNY, CDR2 SVGAGI (reference sequence). The CDR3 loop is CASSPCTGCEQYF. DNA of the CDR3: TGTGCCAGCAGCCCCTGCACAGGTTGCGAGCAGTACTTC.

This sequence joins TRBV28 and TRBJ1-2, with TRBD1 as a possible D gene (5 bases). Trimming removed 1 base at V and 5 bases at J, with 17 bases between. Germline V gene sequence: CDR1 MDHEN, CDR2 SYDVKM. CDR3 length: 16 amino acids. The CDR3 nucleotides read TGTGCCAGCAGTTTATCGTCAGGGACTCCGCCATATGGCTACACCTTC. Protein product: CASSLSSGTPPYGYTF.